This entry lists 23 T cell receptor beta chains sequenced from one sample in a study of brain T cells in children with intractable seizures. Method: immunoSEQ multiplex PCR; TCRdb's copy keeps in-frame clones and lacks some. There are approximately 9,000 clones in the sample; 65% to 70% occur only once, and around 18% lies in the top ten. Only cases whose brain tissue showed the highest T cell transcript signatures were sequenced. The sample consisted of resected brain tissue, taken at surgery. These receptors all stem from a girl aged 2 to 10 with tuberous sclerosis and intractable seizures.

V gene TRBV20-1 combines with J gene TRBJ2-7, with no clear D. CDR1 and CDR2 from the germline V gene are DFQATT and SNEGSKA (reference sequence). Trimming stripped 3 bases from V and 3 bases from J, with 9 bases between. This CDR3 region has 12 residues. CDR3 nucleotide sequence: TGCAGTGCTAGTTCTCCGAGCTACGAGCAGTACTTC. Translating it yields CSASSPSYEQYF.

The chain carries TRBV30 and TRBJ2-5; TRBD1 is a possible D gene (5 bases). From germline, CDR1 is GTSNPN and CDR2 SVGIG (reference sequence). This CDR3 is 13 amino acids long. Trimming took off 4 bases at V and 3 bases at J, with 12 bases between the two ends. CDR3 sequence: CAWTGSGEETQYF. Written as DNA, the CDR3 is TGTGCCTGGACAGGGTCAGGCGAAGAGACCCAGTACTTC.

This rearrangement joins TRBV11-2 to TRBJ2-1; 11 nucleotides agree with TRBD2. The CDR3 contains 16 residues. CDR1 and CDR2 from the germline V gene are SGHAT and FQNNGV. Trimming removed 4 bases from V and 8 bases from J; junction bases left unmatched: 10. In DNA form, the CDR3 reads TGTGCCAGCAGCTCAAGGTCGACTAGCGGGGTCGATGAGCAGTTCTTC. This codes for CASSSRSTSGVDEQFF.

V is TRBV6-2 or TRBV6-3 and J is TRBJ2-1; 7 positions match TRBD2. Trimming removed 2 bases from V and 0 bases from J; junction bases left unmatched: 10. The CDR3 covers 18 residues. Germline lookup yields CDR1 MNHEY and CDR2 SVGEGT. The CDR3, as DNA: TGTGCCAGCAGTTACGCCGGGGGGTATCTGGGCTCCTACAATGAGCAGTTCTTC. This gives the protein CASSYAGGYLGSYNEQFF.

The CDR3 is CATSDGTVRGTQYF. CDR3 DNA sequence: TGTGCCACCAGTGACGGGACGGTACGGGGGACCCAGTACTTC. The chain combines TRBV24-1 with TRBJ2-5; the D call may be TRBD1 or TRBD2 (5 bases each). This CDR3 contains 14 residues. V was trimmed by 4 bases and J by 7 bases, leaving 15 bases between them. CDR1 and CDR2 (germline): KGHDR, SFDVKD.

The gene calls are TRBV5-1 and TRBJ2-2; perhaps TRBD1 as D (5 bases). The CDR3 is 16 residues long. Germline values: CDR1 SGHRS, CDR2 YFSETQ. V lost 0 bases and J 0 bases, leaving 9 bases between the germline ends. The CDR3 bases are TGCGCCAGCAGCTTGGAAGGGGCAGCGAACACCGGGGAGCTGTTTTTT. Its translation: CASSLEGAANTGELFF.

The sample holds a few counts of this clone. The chain employs TRBV7-8 and TRBJ2-1; 8 bases are shared with TRBD1. This CDR3 region has 13 residues. Per the germline V gene, CDR1 is SGHVS and CDR2 is FQNEAQ. The V and J ends lost 5 bases and 8 bases, in that order; junction bases with no gene match: 5. CDR3 sequence (DNA): TGTGCCAGCAGCGTCGGACAGGGATATGAGCAGTTCTTC. Its protein is CASSVGQGYEQFF.

The CDR3 coding sequence is TGCGCCAGCAGCTTACGAACTGAAAACTATGGCTACACCTTC. Protein: CASSLRTENYGYTF. The gene calls are TRBV5-1 and TRBJ1-2; unclear D gene. V was shortened by 2 bases and J by 2 bases, with 10 bases between the two germline ends. The germline CDR1 and CDR2 sequences are SGHRS and YFSETQ. This CDR3 contains 14 residues.

The chain couples TRBV4-2 to TRBJ2-2; 12 bases align to TRBD2. With 5 bases clipped from V and 6 bases from J, the junction kept 7 bases outside the gene matches. From germline, CDR1 is LGHNA and CDR2 YNFKEQ. CDR3 length equals 16 residues. This CDR3 is CASSSPPSGGAGELFF. CDR3 coding DNA: TGTGCCAGCAGCTCCCCGCCTAGCGGGGGGGCCGGGGAGCTGTTTTTT.

The genes are TRBV24-1 and TRBJ2-1; 8 nucleotides match TRBD2. CDR3 length equals 13 residues. J lost 8 bases, V lost 10 bases, and 9 bases had no gene match. Germline CDR1 reads KGHDR; CDR2 reads SFDVKD. CDR3 in amino acids: CATTAGGLDEQFF. As DNA, the CDR3 is TGTGCCACTACGGCGGGGGGCCTCGATGAGCAGTTCTTC.

This sequence joins TRBV9 and TRBJ2-1; 7 nucleotides match TRBD1. Trimming at V came to 4 bases and at J to 0 bases, leaving 7 bases not matched to a gene. CDR3 length equals 16 residues. The germline V gene encodes CDR1 SGDLS and CDR2 YYNGEE. The CDR3 nucleotides read TGTGCCAGCAGCCCCACGGGACAGAGCTCCTACAATGAGCAGTTCTTC. Translating gives CASSPTGQSSYNEQFF.

This clone was recorded once. This sequence joins TRBV15 and TRBJ2-5; D is uncertain. The CDR3 runs 14 residues. The germline gives CDR1 LNHNV, CDR2 YYDKDF (reference sequence). V lost 9 bases to trimming and J lost 2 bases, with 16 bases between them. In DNA, the CDR3 is TGTGCCACTACACCAAGGACCCCTCAAGAGACCCAGTACTTC. Translating it yields CATTPRTPQETQYF.

This clone is labeled large. V and J are TRBV5-6 and TRBJ2-1; 7 bases match TRBD2. Germline trimming cut 3 bases from V and 4 bases from J; bases unmatched to any gene: 4. The CDR3 is made up of 14 amino acids. Germline-derived CDR1 and CDR2 are SGHDT and YYEEEE. In nucleotides, the CDR3 is TGTGCCAGCAGCTGGGGGGGATATTACAATGAGCAGTTCTTC. It translates to CASSWGGYYNEQFF.

In this sample, this clone turned up a few times. The chain recombines TRBV6-5 with TRBJ2-5, with 8 bases identical to TRBD2. The CDR3 is made up of 15 amino acids. Trimming cost V 6 bases and J 4 bases; bases outside gene matches: 10. In germline, CDR1 is MNHEY, CDR2 SVGAGI. The CDR3 nucleotides read TGTGCCAGCAGCCCCTACGGGAGGGGAGGAGAGACCCAGTACTTC. Translating gives CASSPYGRGGETQYF.

The chain couples TRBV6-5 to TRBJ2-4, with 9 bases identical to TRBD1. Trimming took 6 bases from V and 3 from J; bases not matched to a gene: 6. CDR1 is MNHEY, CDR2 SVGAGI, per germline. This CDR3 region has 15 residues. This CDR3 is CASRLDRGDKNIQYF. In nucleotides, the CDR3 is TGTGCCAGCAGATTAGACAGGGGGGACAAAAACATTCAGTACTTC.

This clone was observed a few times. V usage is TRBV7-2 and J usage is TRBJ2-4, with TRBD2 identical over 13 bases. The trim removed 1 base at V and 6 bases at J, leaving 6 bases unmatched. Germline values: CDR1 SGHTA, CDR2 FQGNSA. The CDR3 runs to 17 residues. In DNA form, the CDR3 reads TGTGCCAGCAGCTTAGTACTAGCGGGGGGGCAGGGAAACATTCAGTACTTC. It translates to CASSLVLAGGQGNIQYF.

This clone has only one observation. This chain joins TRBV15 and TRBJ1-1; 7 bases agree with TRBD1. V lost 0 bases, J lost 4 bases, and 2 bases stayed unmatched. The germline gives CDR1 LNHNV, CDR2 YYDKDF (reference sequence). The CDR3 spans 14 residues. This chain's CDR3 is CATSRENRGTEAFF. The CDR3 bases are TGTGCCACCAGCAGAGAGAACAGGGGCACTGAAGCTTTCTTT.

The chain links TRBV7-2 to TRBJ2-5; a weak D match, TRBD2 (6 bases). The germline V gene has CDR1 SGHTA and CDR2 FQGNSA. The CDR3 has 15 residues. Trimming took 5 bases from V and 9 from J, leaving 22 bases between them. The CDR3 nucleotides read TGTGCCAGCAGCAACCGGGACTCTGGGTTATTGGCCCAGTACTTC. This gives the protein CASSNRDSGLLAQYF.

The chain recombines TRBV27 with TRBJ1-6; D unresolved. V gave up 5 bases and J gave up 10 bases, with 18 bases separating them. The CDR3 is 15 residues long. Germline CDR1 is MNHEY and CDR2 is SMNVEV (reference sequence). CDR3 amino acids: CASSTGFGWNSPLHF. The CDR3 coding sequence is TGTGCCAGCAGTACCGGCTTTGGGTGGAACTCACCCCTCCACTTT.

This chain connects TRBV12-3 or TRBV12-4 to TRBJ2-5; D uncertain. The CDR3 consists of 13 residues. Trimming removed 7 bases from V and 5 bases from J, with 14 bases in between. CDR3: CASTPGPPETQYF. The CDR3 nucleotides are TGTGCCAGCACTCCGGGTCCTCCGGAGACCCAGTACTTC.

The V call is TRBV29-1, the J call TRBJ2-1; either TRBD1 or TRBD2 may fit D (6 bases each). CDR3 length: 14 residues. CDR1 and CDR2 from the germline V gene are SQVTM and ANQGSEA. The germline V and J ends were trimmed by 5 bases and 0 bases, with 11 bases remaining between them. The CDR3 reads CSVRRGASYNEQFF. The CDR3 region has the DNA TGCAGCGTTCGAAGGGGGGCCTCCTACAATGAGCAGTTCTTC.

J is TRBJ1-1 and V is TRBV5-1, with D uncertain. CDR1 is SGHRS, CDR2 YFSETQ, per germline. This CDR3 comprises 13 residues. Trimming took 0 bases from V and 4 from J, leaving 7 bases between them. CDR3 sequence (DNA): TGCGCCAGCAGCTTGGATTGGGTCACTGAAGCTTTCTTT. Amino acid sequence: CASSLDWVTEAFF.

The chain couples TRBV30 to TRBJ2-2; maybe TRBD2 (6 bases). The germline gives CDR1 GTSNPN, CDR2 SVGIG (reference sequence). Trimming pared 4 bases from V and 6 bases from J, leaving 9 bases between. The length of the CDR3 is 12 residues. As DNA, the CDR3 is TGTGCCTGGAAAAGACTAGCCGGGGAGCTGTTTTTT. Translated, it gives CAWKRLAGELFF.